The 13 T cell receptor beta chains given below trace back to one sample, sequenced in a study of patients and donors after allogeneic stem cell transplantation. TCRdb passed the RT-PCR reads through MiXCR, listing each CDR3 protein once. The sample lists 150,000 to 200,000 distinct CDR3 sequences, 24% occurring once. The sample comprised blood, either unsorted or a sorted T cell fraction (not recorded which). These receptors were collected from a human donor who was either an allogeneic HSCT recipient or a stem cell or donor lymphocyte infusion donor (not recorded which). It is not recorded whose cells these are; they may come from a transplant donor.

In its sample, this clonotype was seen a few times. In DNA form, the CDR3 reads TGTGCCACCAGCAGAGAATTGGTCAGGAAACTTTATGCTTCCTCTGGAAACACCATATATTTT. Translating it yields CATSRELVRKLYASSGNTIYF. This chain uses TRBV15 with TRBJ1-3; no reliable D call. Germline loops: CDR1 LNHNV, CDR2 YYDKDF (reference sequence). V lost 0 bases and J lost 0, with 24 bases in between. This CDR3 has 21 residues.

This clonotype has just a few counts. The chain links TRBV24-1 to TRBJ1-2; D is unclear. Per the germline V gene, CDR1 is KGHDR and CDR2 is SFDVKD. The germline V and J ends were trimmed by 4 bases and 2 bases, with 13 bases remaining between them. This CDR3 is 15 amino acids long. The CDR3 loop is CATSDPRGLNYGYTF. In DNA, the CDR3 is TGTGCCACCAGTGACCCCCGAGGGCTGAACTATGGCTACACCTTC.

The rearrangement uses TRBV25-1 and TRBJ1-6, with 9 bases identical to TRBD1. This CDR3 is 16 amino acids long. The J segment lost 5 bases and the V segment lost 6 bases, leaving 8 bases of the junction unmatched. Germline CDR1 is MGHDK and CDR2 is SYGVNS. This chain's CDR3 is CASRDPGTGNNSPLHF. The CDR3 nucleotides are TGTGCCAGCAGAGACCCCGGGACAGGGAATAATTCACCCCTCCACTTT.

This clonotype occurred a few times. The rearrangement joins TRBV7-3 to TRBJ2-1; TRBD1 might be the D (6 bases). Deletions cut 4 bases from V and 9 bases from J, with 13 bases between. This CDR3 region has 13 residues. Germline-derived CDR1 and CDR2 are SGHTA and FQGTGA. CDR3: CASSSQGGGEQFF. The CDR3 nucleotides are TGTGCCAGCAGCTCACAGGGTGGTGGTGAGCAGTTCTTC.

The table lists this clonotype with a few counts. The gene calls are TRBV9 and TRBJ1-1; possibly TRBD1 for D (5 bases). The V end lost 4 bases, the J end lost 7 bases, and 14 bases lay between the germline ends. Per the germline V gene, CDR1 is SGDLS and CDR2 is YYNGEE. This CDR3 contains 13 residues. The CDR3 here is CASSSGGGDEAFF. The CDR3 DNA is TGTGCCAGCAGCTCGGGGGGAGGAGATGAAGCTTTCTTT.

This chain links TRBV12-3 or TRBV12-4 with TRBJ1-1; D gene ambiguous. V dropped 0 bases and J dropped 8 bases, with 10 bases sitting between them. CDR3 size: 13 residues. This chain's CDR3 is CASSLAWRSEAFF. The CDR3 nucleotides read TGTGCCAGCAGTTTAGCATGGAGATCCGAAGCTTTCTTT.

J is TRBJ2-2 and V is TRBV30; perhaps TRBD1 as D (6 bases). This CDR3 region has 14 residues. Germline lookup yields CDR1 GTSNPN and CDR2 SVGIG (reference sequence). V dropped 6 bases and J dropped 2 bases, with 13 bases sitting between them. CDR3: CACEGHKNTGELFF. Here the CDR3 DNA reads TGTGCCTGCGAGGGACATAAAAACACCGGGGAGCTGTTTTTT. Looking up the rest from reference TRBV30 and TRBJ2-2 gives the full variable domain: SQTIHQWPATLVQPVGSPLSLECTVEGTSNPNLYWYRQAAGRGLQLLFYSVGIGQISSEVPQNLSASRPQDRQFILSSKKLLLSDSGFYLCACEGHKNTGELFFGEGSRLTVL.

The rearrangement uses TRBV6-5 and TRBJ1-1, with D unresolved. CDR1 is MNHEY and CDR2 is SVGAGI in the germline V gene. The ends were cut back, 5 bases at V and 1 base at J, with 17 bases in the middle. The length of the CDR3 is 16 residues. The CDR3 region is CASSTTRFVSNTEAFF. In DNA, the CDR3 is TGTGCCAGCAGTACAACCCGATTTGTATCGAACACTGAAGCTTTCTTT.

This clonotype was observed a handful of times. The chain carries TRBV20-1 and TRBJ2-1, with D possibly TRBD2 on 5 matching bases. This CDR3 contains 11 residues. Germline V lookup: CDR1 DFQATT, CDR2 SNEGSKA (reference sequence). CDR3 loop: CSADSAYEQFF. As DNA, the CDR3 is TGCAGCGCGGACTCGGCTTATGAGCAGTTCTTC.

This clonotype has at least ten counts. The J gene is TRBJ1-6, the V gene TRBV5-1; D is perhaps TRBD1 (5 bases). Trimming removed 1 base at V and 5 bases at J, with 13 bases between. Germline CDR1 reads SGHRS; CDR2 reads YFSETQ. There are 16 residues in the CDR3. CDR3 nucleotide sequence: TGCGCCAGCAGCTTGTCCGGGGGTCAGCATAATTCACCCCTCCACTTT. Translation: CASSLSGGQHNSPLHF.

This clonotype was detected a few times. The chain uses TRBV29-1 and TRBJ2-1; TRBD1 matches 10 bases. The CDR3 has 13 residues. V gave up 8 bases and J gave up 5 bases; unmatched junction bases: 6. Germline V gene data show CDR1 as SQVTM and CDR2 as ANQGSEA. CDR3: CSCPGQGHNEQFF. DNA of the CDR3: TGCAGCTGTCCGGGACAGGGGCACAATGAGCAGTTCTTC.

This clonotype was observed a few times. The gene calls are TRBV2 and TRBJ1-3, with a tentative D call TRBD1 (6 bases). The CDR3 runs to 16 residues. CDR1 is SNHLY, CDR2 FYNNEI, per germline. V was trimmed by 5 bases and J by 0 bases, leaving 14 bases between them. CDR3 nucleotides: TGTGCCAGCAGTTTCCGAACAGGGCTCTCTGGAAACACCATATATTTT. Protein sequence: CASSFRTGLSGNTIYF.

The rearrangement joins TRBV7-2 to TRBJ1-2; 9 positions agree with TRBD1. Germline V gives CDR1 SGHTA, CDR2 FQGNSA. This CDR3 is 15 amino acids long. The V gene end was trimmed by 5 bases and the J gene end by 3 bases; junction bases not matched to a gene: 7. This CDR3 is CASSNRDRVHYGYTF. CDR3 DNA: TGTGCCAGCAGCAATAGGGACAGGGTGCACTATGGCTACACCTTC.